The rows below give T cell receptor beta chains drawn from one sample of a study of blood T cells in healthy people across ages. TCRdb re-derived calls from the 5' RACE reads in MiXCR, one entry per CDR3 protein. The data hold around 1,900,000 distinct CDR3 sequences, with about 39% observed a single time. Sequenced: blood. The origin of the receptors is a human donor in good health. The CDR3 runs from the conserved cysteine through the conserved F or W. A D gene is named only where the DNA matches it firmly. Clone sizes are given selectively: once, few, many, or a class where the clone is expanded.

>TRBJ2-1|.|TRBD2|TRBV2
TGTGCCAGCAGTGAAGTAGCGGGGGGTTACAATGAGCAGTTCTTT
CASSEVAGGYNEQFF
>TRBJ2-5|few|TRBD2|TRBV7-8
TGTGCCAGCAGGATAGCGGGGGGGGCCTCACAAGAGACCCAGTACTTC
CASRIAGGASQETQYF
>TRBJ2-7|few|.|TRBV7-2
TGTGCCAGCAGCTTAGGTCCATCACACGAGCAGTACTTC
CASSLGPSHEQYF
>TRBJ1-5|few|.|TRBV6-2/TRBV6-3
TGTGCCAGCAGCTCCAGATGGGAGGATCAGCCCCAGCATTTT
CASSSRWEDQPQHF
>TRBJ2-6|many|.|TRBV10-3
TGTGCCATCATGAGGGTATTATCGGGAGGGGCCAACGTCCTGACTTTC
CAIMRVLSGGANVLTF
>TRBJ2-3|.|TRBD2|TRBV6-6
TGTGCCAGCGGGCCGACTAGCGGGAGGACAGATACGCAGTATTTT
CASGPTSGRTDTQYF
>TRBJ1-6|.|.|TRBV7-3
TGTGCCAGCAGCCCAGACGGGGCTTCACCCCTCCACTTT
CASSPDGASPLHF
>TRBJ1-1|.|.|TRBV28
TGTGCCAGCAGGTTGCAGGGGTCCACTGAAGCTTTCTTT
CASRLQGSTEAFF
>TRBJ1-2|few|TRBD1|TRBV6-6
TGTGCCAGCAGGTCGACAGGGGGGTCCTATGGCTACACCTTC
CASRSTGGSYGYTF
>TRBJ2-6|.|.|TRBV12-3/TRBV12-4
TGTGCCAGCAGATCACCAGGGACTGGGGCCAACGTCCTGACTTTC
CASRSPGTGANVLTF
>TRBJ2-6|many|.|TRBV7-2
TGTGCCAGCAGCTTAGTTGGGGGGGCAGGGGCCAACGTCCTGACTTTC
CASSLVGGAGANVLTF
>TRBJ2-3|few|.|TRBV6-1
TGTGCCAGCAGTGAAGCGATTTTTCCGGACTACACAGATACGCAGTATTTT
CASSEAIFPDYTDTQYF
>TRBJ2-5|.|.|TRBV9
TGTGCCAGCAGCTCCCCTCGGGGCGAGACCCAGTACTTC
CASSSPRGETQYF
>TRBJ1-6|few|.|TRBV7-6
TGTGCCAGCAGCTCTGGCCCCGGCGGTCCTGGCTCCTATAATTCACCCCTCCACTTT
CASSSGPGGPGSYNSPLHF
>TRBJ1-2|few|.|TRBV5-1
TGCGCCAACAGCTTGGACGGGGGCGCGGGCTACACCTTC
CANSLDGGAGYTF
>TRBJ1-1|.|.|TRBV27
TGTGCCAGCAGTTTGGGATTTGGGGTCGATAGCACTGAAGCTTTCTTT
CASSLGFGVDSTEAFF
>TRBJ1-2|once|TRBD1|TRBV2
TGTGCCAGCAGTCGGGACAGCTTATACTATGGCTACACCTTC
CASSRDSLYYGYTF
>TRBJ2-5|.|TRBD2|TRBV7-6
TGTGCCAGCAGCTCCCTGGGAGAAGCGGGAGTTAGGGAGCAGTACTTC
CASSSLGEAGVREQYF
>TRBJ1-5|few|.|TRBV10-3
TGTGCCATCAGTGAGTCCCCCGGGTATGGGGGTCAGCCCCAGCATTTT
CAISESPGYGGQPQHF
>TRBJ2-7|.|.|TRBV3-1
TGTGCCAGCAGCCAAGATCTCCCCGGGGGTCGTCAGTACTTC
CASSQDLPGGRQYF
>TRBJ1-4|.|.|TRBV7-9
TGTGCCAGCAGCTTAGAGATGACTAGTGAAAAACTGTTTTTT
CASSLEMTSEKLFF
>TRBJ2-3|few|.|TRBV4-2
TGTGCCAGCAGCCAAGAGCCAGCGGGGACAACAGATACGCAGTATTTT
CASSQEPAGTTDTQYF
>TRBJ2-5|.|.|TRBV29-1
TGCAGCGTTGAAGATGGAGGGTCGGAGACCCAGTACTTC
CSVEDGGSETQYF
>TRBJ2-7|.|.|TRBV20-1
TGCAGTGCTAGACCTACTAGTGGTCTTCGGTACGAGCAGTACTTC
CSARPTSGLRYEQYF
>TRBJ1-2|.|.|TRBV12-3/TRBV12-4
TGTGCCAGCCCACGACCGGGGGGGAGTGGGTATGGCTACACCTTC
CASPRPGGSGYGYTF
>TRBJ2-1|.|TRBD2|TRBV7-3
TGTGCCAGCAACTTAACCCCGGGACTAGCGGGGGGGCCTTGGGAGCAGTTCTTC
CASNLTPGLAGGPWEQFF
>TRBJ2-7|many|.|TRBV4-3
TGCGCCAGCAGCCAAGATCTTGCAATAGACTCCTACGAGCAGTACTTC
CASSQDLAIDSYEQYF
>TRBJ2-5|.|TRBD2|TRBV15
TGTGCCACCAGCACCCTAGGTGGGGAGGGGGAGACCCAGTACTTC
CATSTLGGEGETQYF
>TRBJ1-2|.|.|TRBV7-8
TGTGCCAGCAGCTTAGTAGGGACGCTGTATGGCTACACCTTC
CASSLVGTLYGYTF
>TRBJ2-7|once|TRBD1|TRBV6-1
TGTGCCAGCAGTGAAGGGACAGGGGGCATCTACGAGCAGTACTTC
CASSEGTGGIYEQYF
>TRBJ1-3|few|.|TRBV7-2
TGTGCCAGCAGCTTAGATACGCGAGGAAACACCATATATTTT
CASSLDTRGNTIYF
>TRBJ2-7|.|.|TRBV7-8
TGTGCCAGCAGGATCCGGAGGGGCTCCTACGAGCAGTACTTC
CASRIRRGSYEQYF
>TRBJ1-2|few|.|TRBV29-1
TGCAGCGCGACAGTGGTTTATTATGGCTACACCTTC
CSATVVYYGYTF